This entry concerns a single TCR beta chain. The CDR3 spans 17 residues. The V end lost 0 bases, the J end lost 2 bases, and 17 bases lay between the germline ends. CDR1 is MGHRA and CDR2 is YSYEKL in the germline V gene. Clones were sequenced by immunoSEQ multiplex PCR, and TCRdb holds only the in-frame ones, with some missing. Among more than 15,000 clones listed, just over 85% were seen once. The data originate from a study of OX40 agonist ivuxolimab in advanced cancers. On the study more broadly: Patients with hepatocellular carcinoma, melanoma, renal cell or head and neck cancer made up the dose-escalation patients.

This chain links TRBV4-1 with TRBJ2-7, with D perhaps matching TRBD1 (6 bases). The clonotype comes from an adult with an advanced solid tumor such as melanoma, head and neck, liver or kidney cancer. Sequencing was performed on CD4+ or CD8+ T cells sorted from blood, taken in a trial of the OX40 agonist ivuxolimab. CDR3 in amino acids: CASSQEFGRDTPYEQYF. DNA for the CDR3: TGCGCCAGCAGCCAAGAATTTGGCCGGGACACACCCTACGAGCAGTACTTC.